This entry lists 13 T cell receptor beta chains sequenced from one sample in a study of shared clonotypes between healthy human individuals. Sequencing used immunoSEQ multiplex PCR; TCRdb keeps in-frame clones, though not all of them. Of around 350,000 clones listed, about 73% were seen once; the top ten hold more than 9%. Sample: memory CD4+ T cells sorted from blood. Subset reported: CD45RA-negative fraction. These receptors all stem from a young man in good health.

The chain links TRBV19 to TRBJ2-5; the D gene is possibly TRBD1 (6 bases). The CDR3 spans 15 residues. Per the germline V gene, CDR1 is LNHDA and CDR2 is SQIVND (reference sequence). The V end lost 1 base, the J end lost 5 bases, and 14 bases lay between the germline ends. The CDR3 region is CASSIGQGPWETQYF. CDR3 bases: TGTGCCAGTAGTATAGGCCAGGGGCCTTGGGAGACCCAGTACTTC.

The sample holds a few counts of this clone. Sequence at one end of the junction differs from germline and may be a read error. The chain joins TRBV15 to TRBJ2-5; maybe TRBD2 (6 bases). Germline loops: CDR1 LNHNV, CDR2 YYDKDF (reference sequence). CDR3 length: 12 amino acids. CDR3 residues: CATRRLDGTQYF. As DNA, the CDR3 is TGTGCCACCCGCAGACTAGATGGGACCCAGTACTTC.

To note about this clone: Within the sample, other DNA sequences also encode this same CDR3. V usage is TRBV2 and J usage is TRBJ2-7; D is unclear. Per the germline V gene, CDR1 is SNHLY and CDR2 is FYNNEI. The CDR3 runs 11 residues. The V end lost 5 bases, the J end lost 3 bases, and 5 bases lay between the germline ends. The CDR3 is CASSSSYEQYF. In nucleotides, the CDR3 is TGTGCCAGCAGTTCTAGCTACGAGCAGTACTTC.

The V gene is TRBV7-3, the J gene TRBJ2-1; 8 bases match TRBD2. V trimming: 1 base; J trimming: 1 base; junction bases outside the gene matches: 15. The CDR3 has 20 residues. Germline lookup yields CDR1 SGHTA and CDR2 FQGTGA. The DNA of the CDR3 is TGTGCCAGCAGCTTAAAGGGTCCAGCGGGAGTTACAAGGTCCTACAATGAGCAGTTCTTC. Its translation is CASSLKGPAGVTRSYNEQFF. The variable domain in full, with the rest retrieved from reference TRBV7-3 and TRBJ2-1, is GAGVSQTPSNKVTEKGKYVELRCDPISGHTALYWYRQSLGQGPEFLIYFQGTGAADDSGLPNDRFFAVRPEGSVSTLKIQRTERGDSAVYLCASSLKGPAGVTRSYNEQFFGPGTRLTVL.

The chain couples TRBV28 to TRBJ2-2, with D possibly being TRBD1 or TRBD2 (5 bases each). The germline V gene encodes CDR1 MDHEN and CDR2 SYDVKM. V shed 7 bases and J shed 4 bases, with 13 bases lying between them. This CDR3 is 14 amino acids long. The chain's CDR3 is CASKGSGGTGELFF. As DNA, the CDR3 is TGTGCCAGCAAGGGAAGTGGGGGCACCGGGGAGCTGTTTTTT.

In its sample, this clone was seen a few times. The V call is TRBV9, the J call TRBJ2-3, with 7 nucleotides matching TRBD2. CDR1 is SGDLS, CDR2 YYNGEE, per germline. The V segment lost 4 bases and the J segment 8 bases; nucleotides outside the gene matches: 10. The CDR3 totals 14 residues. The CDR3 is CASSSAPGGGTQYF. CDR3 DNA sequence: TGTGCCAGCAGCTCAGCGCCGGGAGGCGGTACGCAGTATTTT.

The J gene is TRBJ1-1, the V gene TRBV2; 7 bases match TRBD1. The CDR3 is 13 residues long. Germline V gene sequence: CDR1 SNHLY, CDR2 FYNNEI. The junction had 4 bases not matched to a gene; V was cut back by 6 bases and J by 3 bases. DNA of the CDR3: TGTGCCAGCAGGGTAACAGGGGACACTGAAGCTTTCTTT. Its protein product is CASRVTGDTEAFF.

This clone occurred a few times. The rearrangement uses TRBV10-2 and TRBJ2-7; no firm D call. The CDR3 is 14 amino acids. V was shortened by 8 bases and J by 4 bases, with 18 bases between the two germline ends. Germline V gene lookup returns CDR1 WSHSY and CDR2 SAAADI. CDR3 sequence: CASPTTSTVYEQYF. Here the CDR3 DNA reads TGCGCCAGCCCAACCACTTCGACCGTTTACGAGCAGTACTTC.

DNA of the CDR3: TGTGCCAGCACCAAGGAGAGGGGCTCCTACGAGCAGTACTTC. Its translation: CASTKERGSYEQYF. The gene calls are TRBV2 and TRBJ2-7; D possibly uses TRBD1 or TRBD2 (5 bases each). The CDR3 is made up of 14 amino acids. V was pared by 7 bases and J by 0 bases, with 13 bases between. Germline lookup yields CDR1 SNHLY and CDR2 FYNNEI.

This clone was recorded a few times. The V and J genes are TRBV2 and TRBJ2-2, with no clear D. This CDR3 contains 14 residues. The germline V gene has CDR1 SNHLY and CDR2 FYNNEI. The V end lost 5 bases, the J end lost 7 bases, and 14 bases lay between the germline ends. The chain's CDR3 is CASSLTSSGGELFF. The CDR3 DNA reads TGTGCCAGCAGTCTGACTTCTTCGGGCGGGGAGCTGTTTTTT.

V and J are TRBV6-5 and TRBJ2-3, with 10 bases fitting TRBD2. Germline V lookup: CDR1 MNHEY, CDR2 SVGAGI. The CDR3 covers 15 residues. V shed 4 bases and J 2 bases; nucleotides not matched to a gene: 3. CDR3 nucleotides: TGTGCCAGCAGTTCTAGCGGGAGAACCACAGATACGCAGTATTTT. Its translation is CASSSSGRTTDTQYF.

This chain links TRBV19 with TRBJ2-1; D may be TRBD2 (6 bases). Germline assignment: CDR1 LNHDA and CDR2 SQIVND (reference sequence). V lost 8 bases and J lost 2, with 10 bases in between. The length of the CDR3 is 13 residues. CDR3 region: CASSSVAYNEQFF. The CDR3 nucleotides are TGTGCCAGTTCTAGCGTAGCCTACAATGAGCAGTTCTTC.

As to this clone: A junction end diverges from the germline sequence, so it may reflect a read error. The chain has TRBV2 and TRBJ1-5, with 10 bases aligning to TRBD1. The CDR3 is made up of 13 amino acids. CDR1 is SNHLY and CDR2 is FYNNEI in the germline V gene. The CDR3 DNA is TGTGCCAGCTGTGACAGGGGGCTTCAGCCCCAGCATTTT. Translating gives CASCDRGLQPQHF.